These 2 T cell receptor beta chains were all obtained from the same sample, sequenced in a study of OX40 agonist ivuxolimab in advanced cancers. Clones were read by immunoSEQ multiplex PCR, and TCRdb kept only the in-frame ones, dropping some. This table holds fewer than 70,000 clones, under 85% found once. The specimen comprised CD4+ or CD8+ T cells sorted from blood, sampled in a trial of the OX40 agonist ivuxolimab. The receptors were sampled from an adult with an advanced solid tumor such as melanoma, head and neck, liver or kidney cancer.

This sequence joins TRBV7-8 and TRBJ2-5; 7 bases map to TRBD1. This CDR3 is 14 amino acids long. The V and J ends lost 1 base and 2 bases, in that order; junction bases with no gene match: 1. CDR1 and CDR2 from the germline V gene are SGHVS and FQNEAQ. CDR3 in DNA: TGTGCCAGCAGCTTAGTGGGACAGCAAGAGACCCAGTACTTC. Its translation: CASSLVGQQETQYF.

This clone was observed a few times. The V call is TRBV4-1, the J call TRBJ2-2; 7 bases are a match to TRBD1. The J segment lost 7 bases and the V segment lost 4 bases, leaving 12 bases of the junction unmatched. From germline, CDR1 is MGHRA and CDR2 YSYEKL. This CDR3 region has 16 residues. CDR3 region: CASSRLIQGEIGELFF. The CDR3 nucleotides are TGCGCCAGCAGCCGACTTATTCAGGGGGAGATCGGGGAGCTGTTTTTT.